In its sample, the clone carrying this T cell receptor beta chain was seen once. The assay was immunoSEQ multiplex PCR, and TCRdb's table has in-frame clones only and misses some. The sample contains 55,000 to 65,000 clones, more than 70% of which appear only once. This sample stems from a study of control samples from healthy donors and cancer patients. The germline CDR1 and CDR2 sequences are SNHLY and FYNNEI. The CDR3 runs to 12 residues. Between the trimmed V and J ends, which lost 3 bases and 4 bases, there was a span of 5 bases. The sequenced sample consisted of PBMCs. The V gene is TRBV2, the J gene TRBJ2-3; D uncertain. This TCR derives from a woman aged 55-70 years with lung cancer. The CDR3 DNA reads as TGTGCCAGCAGTGATCTCCCAGATACGCAGTATTTT. As protein: CASSDLPDTQYF.